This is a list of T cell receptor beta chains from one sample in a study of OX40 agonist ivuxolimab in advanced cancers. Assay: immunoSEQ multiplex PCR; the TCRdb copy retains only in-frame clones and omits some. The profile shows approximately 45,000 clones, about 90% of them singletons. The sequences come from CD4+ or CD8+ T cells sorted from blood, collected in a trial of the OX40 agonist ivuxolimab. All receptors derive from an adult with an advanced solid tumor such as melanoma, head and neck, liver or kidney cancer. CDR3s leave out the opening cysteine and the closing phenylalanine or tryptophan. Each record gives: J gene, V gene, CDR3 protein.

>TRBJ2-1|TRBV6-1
ASSEYRATRNEQF
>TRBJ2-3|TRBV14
ASARGGSGRDTQY
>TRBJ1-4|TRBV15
ATSRVGGSGKLF
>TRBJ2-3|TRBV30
AWGQGTQY
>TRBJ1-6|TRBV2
ASSEREGSPLH
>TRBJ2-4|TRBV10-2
ASSEWQTAKNIQY
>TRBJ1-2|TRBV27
ASSRDSHNYGYT
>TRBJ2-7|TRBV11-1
ASSPDGRYEQY
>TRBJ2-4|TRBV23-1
ASSHCLRGQGGKNIQY
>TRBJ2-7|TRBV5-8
ASSLARGTGYEQY
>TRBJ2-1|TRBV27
ASSSSRRGSYNEQF
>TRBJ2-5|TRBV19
ASSARETQY
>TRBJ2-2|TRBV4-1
ASSQDVGIAGGPLTGELF
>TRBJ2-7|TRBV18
ASSPGEAGGSEQY
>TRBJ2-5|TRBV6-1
ASSETGGAETQY